The rows below give T cell receptor beta chains drawn from one sample of a study of siplizumab effects on memory and regulatory T cells. Method: immunoSEQ multiplex PCR; TCRdb's copy keeps in-frame clones and lacks some. The table has over 65,000 clones, more than 85% seen once. The sequenced material came from CD8+ T cells sorted from blood. The source is a human donor in good health. The conserved cysteine and the conserved F or W are not part of the CDR3 here. Not all rows give a size; the values are once, few, many and, for expanded clones, a class.

v_call: TRBV11-2
j_call: TRBJ2-3
clone_size: once
cdr3_aa: ASSFYLGTGTDTQY

v_call: TRBV7-6
j_call: TRBJ2-7
clone_size: -
cdr3_aa: ASSLADSSYEQY

v_call: TRBV19
j_call: TRBJ1-1
clone_size: -
cdr3_aa: ASSIGTAMNTEAF

v_call: TRBV2
j_call: TRBJ2-1
clone_size: -
cdr3_aa: ASGTGPSDGTSGFYNEQF

v_call: TRBV13
j_call: TRBJ1-5
clone_size: -
cdr3_aa: ASSLTGMGQPQH

v_call: TRBV11-2
j_call: TRBJ1-4
clone_size: few
cdr3_aa: ASSFFREKLF

v_call: TRBV28
j_call: TRBJ2-1
clone_size: -
cdr3_aa: ASSLTDYNEQF

v_call: TRBV6-5
j_call: TRBJ2-3
clone_size: -
cdr3_aa: ASSYQLASTDTQY

v_call: TRBV19
j_call: TRBJ1-1
clone_size: few
cdr3_aa: ARPLVNTEAF

v_call: TRBV9
j_call: TRBJ2-7
clone_size: -
cdr3_aa: ASSVASVSYEQY

v_call: TRBV29-1
j_call: TRBJ2-1
clone_size: few
cdr3_aa: SVITSGDYNEQF

v_call: TRBV25-1
j_call: TRBJ1-5
clone_size: -
cdr3_aa: ATGLGDSNQPQH

v_call: TRBV15
j_call: TRBJ1-1
clone_size: once
cdr3_aa: ATSEGQSGTEAF

v_call: TRBV5-4
j_call: TRBJ2-1
clone_size: -
cdr3_aa: ASRGELVPELQNEQF

v_call: TRBV5-6
j_call: TRBJ2-7
clone_size: -
cdr3_aa: ASSPGTSGYEQY